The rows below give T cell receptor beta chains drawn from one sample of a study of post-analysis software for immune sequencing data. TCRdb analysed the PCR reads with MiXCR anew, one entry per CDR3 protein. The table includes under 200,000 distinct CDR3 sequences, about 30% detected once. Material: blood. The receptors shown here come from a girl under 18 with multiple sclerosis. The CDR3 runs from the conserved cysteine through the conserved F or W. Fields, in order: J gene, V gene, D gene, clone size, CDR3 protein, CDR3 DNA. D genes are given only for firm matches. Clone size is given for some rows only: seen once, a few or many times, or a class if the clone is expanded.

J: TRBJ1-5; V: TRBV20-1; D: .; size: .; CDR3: CSARYSNQPQHF; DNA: TGCAGTGCCAGATATAGCAATCAGCCCCAGCATTTT
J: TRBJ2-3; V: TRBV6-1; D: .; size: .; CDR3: CASRRRPQGGTDTQYF; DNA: TGTGCCAGCAGGAGGCGGCCTCAGGGAGGCACAGATACGCAGTATTTT
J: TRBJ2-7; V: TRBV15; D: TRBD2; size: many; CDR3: CATSFRLAGAYEQYF; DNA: TGTGCCACCAGCTTCCGACTAGCGGGAGCGTACGAGCAGTACTTC
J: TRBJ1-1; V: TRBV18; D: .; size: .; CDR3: CASSPPLVGGGTEAFF; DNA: TGTGCCAGCTCACCACCACTCGTGGGGGGAGGTACTGAAGCTTTCTTT
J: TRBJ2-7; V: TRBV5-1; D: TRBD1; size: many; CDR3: CASSADPGQAWYEQYF; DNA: TGCGCCAGCAGCGCGGATCCGGGACAGGCTTGGTACGAGCAGTACTTC
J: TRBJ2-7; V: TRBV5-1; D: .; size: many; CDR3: CASSLGGSGTSYEQYF; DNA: TGCGCCAGCAGCTTGGGGGGTAGCGGAACCTCCTACGAGCAGTACTTC
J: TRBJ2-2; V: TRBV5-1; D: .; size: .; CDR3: CANSLEGGYTGELFF; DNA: TGCGCCAACAGCTTGGAAGGGGGATATACCGGGGAGCTGTTTTTT
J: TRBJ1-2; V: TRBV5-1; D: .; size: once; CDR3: CASSWGTPIGYTF; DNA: TGCGCCAGCAGCTGGGGGACACCAATTGGCTACACCTTC
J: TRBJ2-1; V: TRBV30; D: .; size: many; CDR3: CAWRMDSYNEQFF; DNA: TGTGCCTGGAGGATGGACAGCTACAATGAGCAGTTCTTC
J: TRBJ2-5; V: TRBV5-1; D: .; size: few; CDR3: CASSHRAFEQYF; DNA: TGCGCCAGCAGTCACAGGGCGTTTGAGCAGTACTTC
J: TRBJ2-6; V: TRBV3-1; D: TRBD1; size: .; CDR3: CASSQETGTRQGSGANVLTF; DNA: TGTGCCAGCAGCCAAGAGACCGGGACGAGACAGGGCTCTGGGGCCAACGTCCTGACTTTC
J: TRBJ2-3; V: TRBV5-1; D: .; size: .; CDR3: CTSSLEDARSDTQYF; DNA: TGCACCAGCAGCTTGGAGGATGCGCGCTCAGATACGCAGTATTTT
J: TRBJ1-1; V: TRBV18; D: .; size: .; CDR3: CASSQVGWDTEAFF; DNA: TGTGCCAGCTCACAGGTCGGGTGGGACACTGAAGCTTTCTTT
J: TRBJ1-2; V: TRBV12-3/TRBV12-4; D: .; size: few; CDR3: CASSFGAGRRGYTF; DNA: TGTGCCAGCAGTTTTGGGGCCGGGCGACGTGGCTACACCTTC
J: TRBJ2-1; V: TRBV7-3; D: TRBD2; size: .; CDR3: CASSPRPGLGRNEQFF; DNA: TGTGCCAGCAGCCCCCGCCCGGGACTAGGACGGAATGAGCAGTTCTTC
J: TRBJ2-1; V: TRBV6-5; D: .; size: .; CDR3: CASSYALNSYNEQFF; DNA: TGTGCCAGCAGTTACGCCCTAAATTCCTACAATGAGCAGTTCTTC
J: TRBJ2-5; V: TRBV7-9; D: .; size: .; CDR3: CASSSPTEEQYF; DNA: TGTGCCAGCAGCTCTCCGACGGAGGAGCAGTACTTC
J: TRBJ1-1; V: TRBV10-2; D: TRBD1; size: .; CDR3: CASRQGPGNTEAFF; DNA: TGCGCCAGCCGACAGGGGCCGGGGAACACTGAAGCTTTCTTT
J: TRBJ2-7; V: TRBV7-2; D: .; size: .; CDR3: CAGSLLGEEQYF; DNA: TGTGCCGGCAGCTTACTAGGGGAGGAGCAGTACTTC
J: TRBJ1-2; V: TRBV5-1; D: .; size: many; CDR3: CASSFLSQPTAYGYTF; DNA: TGCGCCAGCAGCTTCCTTTCACAGCCCACCGCCTATGGCTACACCTTC
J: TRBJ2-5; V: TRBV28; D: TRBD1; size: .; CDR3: CASSLLGTGGGEQYF; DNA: TGTGCCAGCAGTCTACTTGGGACAGGGGGAGGTGAGCAGTACTTC
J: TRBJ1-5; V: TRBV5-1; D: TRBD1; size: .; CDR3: CASSLAPQGGNQPQHF; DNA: TGCGCCAGCAGCTTGGCCCCACAGGGGGGCAATCAGCCCCAGCATTTT